One and the same sample provided the 7 T cell receptor beta chains below, sequenced in a study of shared clonotypes between healthy human individuals. TCRdb's copy holds only in-frame clones and misses some; the assay was immunoSEQ multiplex PCR. The sample records 950,000 to 1,200,000 clones, approximately 77% being singletons. Sequencing input: memory CD4+ T cells from PBMCs. Subset described: CD45RA-negative fraction. The receptors here all came from a man younger than 35 in good health. Some clones in this sample may be carry-over from other donors' samples.

The rearrangement joins TRBV7-2 to TRBJ1-1; D remains ambiguous. Trimming shortened V by 1 base and J by 1 base, and 7 bases separated the two germline ends. Germline V gene lookup returns CDR1 SGHTA and CDR2 FQGNSA. CDR3 length: 14 amino acids. This chain's CDR3 is CASSLVAKNTEAFF. DNA of the CDR3: TGTGCCAGCAGCTTAGTAGCAAAGAACACTGAAGCTTTCTTT. Complete variable domain (other parts from reference TRBV7-2 and TRBJ1-1): GAGVSQSPSNKVTEKGKDVELRCDPISGHTALYWYRQSLGQGLEFLIYFQGNSAPDKSGLPSDRFSAERTGGSVSTLTIQRTQQEDSAVYLCASSLVAKNTEAFFGQGTRLTVV.

This chain connects TRBV19 to TRBJ2-7; the match to TRBD1 covers 12 bases. The ends lost 0 bases at V and 5 bases at J; junction bases unmatched: 5. The CDR3 is 16 residues long. Germline V gene data show CDR1 as LNHDA and CDR2 as SQIVND (reference sequence). CDR3 sequence (DNA): TGTGCCAGTAGTATAGACGGGACAGGGGGCGACCACGAGCAGTACTTC. Its protein is CASSIDGTGGDHEQYF.

This chain links TRBV9 with TRBJ2-7; a weak D match, TRBD2 (5 bases). The CDR3 contains 12 residues. V lost 4 bases, J lost 2 bases, and 7 bases lay in between. Germline-derived CDR1 and CDR2 are SGDLS and YYNGEE. The CDR3 is CASSPGTYEQYF. Written as DNA, the CDR3 is TGTGCCAGCAGCCCCGGGACCTACGAGCAGTACTTC. Using reference TRBV9 and TRBJ2-7 for the parts outside the CDR3, the full variable domain is DSGVTQTPKHLITATGQRVTLRCSPRSGDLSVYWYQQSLDQGLQFLIQYYNGEERAKGNILERFSAQQFPDLHSELNLSSLELGDSALYFCASSPGTYEQYFGPGTRLTVT.

The chain employs TRBV7-9 and TRBJ2-1; D remains unclear. The V and J ends lost 4 bases and 5 bases respectively, with 12 bases between them. Germline V lookup: CDR1 SEHNR, CDR2 FQNEAQ (reference sequence). The CDR3 contains 14 residues. CDR3 DNA sequence: TGTGCCAGCAGCTCGTCTAGGTCTGACAATGAGCAGTTCTTC. Its translation: CASSSSRSDNEQFF.

This clone came up a few times. J is TRBJ2-7 and V is TRBV9; possible D gene TRBD1, 6 bases. Germline V CDR1 and CDR2: SGDLS, YYNGEE. CDR3 length: 15 residues. V lost 4 bases and J lost 0, with 14 bases in between. In DNA form, the CDR3 reads TGTGCCAGCAGCCAAACTCAGGACAGCTCCTACGAGCAGTACTTC. Protein sequence: CASSQTQDSSYEQYF.

This chain connects TRBV6-4 to TRBJ2-3; TRBD1 matches at 7 bases. Unmatched junction bases numbered 10, after V lost 6 bases and J lost 4 bases. Germline V CDR1 and CDR2: MRHNA, SNTAGT. The CDR3 is made up of 15 amino acids. The CDR3 here is CASRVQGSGADTQYF. The DNA for the CDR3 is TGTGCCAGCAGGGTACAGGGGTCGGGCGCAGATACGCAGTATTTT.

The V and J genes are TRBV6-5 and TRBJ2-1; TRBD2 agrees at 7 bases. Germline CDR1 is MNHEY and CDR2 is SVGAGI. The CDR3 totals 15 residues. V gave up 8 bases and J gave up 1 base; unmatched junction bases: 8. The CDR3 protein is CASQSLALSYNEQFF. In DNA, the CDR3 is TGTGCCAGCCAATCACTAGCGCTATCCTACAATGAGCAGTTCTTC.